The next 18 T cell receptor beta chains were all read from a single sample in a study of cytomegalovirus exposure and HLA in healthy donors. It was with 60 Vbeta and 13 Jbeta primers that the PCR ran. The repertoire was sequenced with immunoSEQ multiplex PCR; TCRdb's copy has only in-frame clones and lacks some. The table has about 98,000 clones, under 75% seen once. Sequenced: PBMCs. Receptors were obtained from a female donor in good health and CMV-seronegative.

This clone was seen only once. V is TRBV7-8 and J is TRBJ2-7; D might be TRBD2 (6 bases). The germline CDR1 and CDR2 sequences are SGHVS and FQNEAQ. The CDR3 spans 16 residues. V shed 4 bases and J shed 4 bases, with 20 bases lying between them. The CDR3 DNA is TGTGCCAGCAGCTCCCGATCGGGACTCGACTTATACGAGCAGTACTTC. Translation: CASSSRSGLDLYEQYF.

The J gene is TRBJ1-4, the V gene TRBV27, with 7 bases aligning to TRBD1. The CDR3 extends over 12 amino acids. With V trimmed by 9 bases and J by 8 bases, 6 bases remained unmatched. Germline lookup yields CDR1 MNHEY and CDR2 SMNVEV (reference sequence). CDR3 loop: CASKTGYEKLFF. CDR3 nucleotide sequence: TGTGCCAGTAAGACAGGGTACGAAAAACTGTTTTTT.

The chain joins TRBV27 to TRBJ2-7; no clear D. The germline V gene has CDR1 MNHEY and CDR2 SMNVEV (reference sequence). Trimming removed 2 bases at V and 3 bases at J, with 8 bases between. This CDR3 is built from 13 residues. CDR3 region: CASSLKQNYEQYF. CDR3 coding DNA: TGTGCCAGCAGTTTAAAACAGAACTACGAGCAGTACTTC.

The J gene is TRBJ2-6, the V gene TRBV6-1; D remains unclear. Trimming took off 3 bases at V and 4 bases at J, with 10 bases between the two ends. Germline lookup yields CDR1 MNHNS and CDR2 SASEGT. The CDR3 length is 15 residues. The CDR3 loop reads CASSDVATGANVLTF. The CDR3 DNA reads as TGTGCCAGCAGTGATGTAGCCACCGGGGCCAACGTCCTGACTTTC.

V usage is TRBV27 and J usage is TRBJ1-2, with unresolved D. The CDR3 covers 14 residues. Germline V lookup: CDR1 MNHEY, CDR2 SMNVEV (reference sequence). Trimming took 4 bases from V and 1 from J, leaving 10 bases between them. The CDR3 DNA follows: TGTGCCAGCAGTTCTGGCGGGCTTAACTATGGCTACACCTTC. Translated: CASSSGGLNYGYTF.

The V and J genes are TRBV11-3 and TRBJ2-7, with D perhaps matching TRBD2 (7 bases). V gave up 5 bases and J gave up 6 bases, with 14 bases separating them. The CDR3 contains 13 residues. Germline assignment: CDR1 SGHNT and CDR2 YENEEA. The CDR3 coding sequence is TGTGCCAGCAGCCTCTTCGGGGGGCCCGAGCAGTACTTC. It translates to CASSLFGGPEQYF.

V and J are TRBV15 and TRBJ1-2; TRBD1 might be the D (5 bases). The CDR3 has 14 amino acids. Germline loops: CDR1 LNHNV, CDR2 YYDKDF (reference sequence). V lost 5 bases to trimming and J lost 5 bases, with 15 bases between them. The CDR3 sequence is CATSPPGGLYGYTF. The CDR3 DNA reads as TGTGCCACCAGCCCCCCGGGGGGGTTGTATGGCTACACCTTC.

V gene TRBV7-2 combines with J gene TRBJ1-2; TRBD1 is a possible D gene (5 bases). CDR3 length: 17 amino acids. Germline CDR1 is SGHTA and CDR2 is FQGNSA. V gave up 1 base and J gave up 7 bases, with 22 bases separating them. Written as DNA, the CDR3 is TGTGCCAGCAGCTTAGGGGTAGGGGCGAGTTCTTATGGTGGCTACACCTTC. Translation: CASSLGVGASSYGGYTF. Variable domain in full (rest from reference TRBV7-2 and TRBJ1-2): GAGVSQSPSNKVTEKGKDVELRCDPISGHTALYWYRQSLGQGLEFLIYFQGNSAPDKSGLPSDRFSAERTGGSVSTLTIQRTQQEDSAVYLCASSLGVGASSYGGYTFGSGTRLTVV.

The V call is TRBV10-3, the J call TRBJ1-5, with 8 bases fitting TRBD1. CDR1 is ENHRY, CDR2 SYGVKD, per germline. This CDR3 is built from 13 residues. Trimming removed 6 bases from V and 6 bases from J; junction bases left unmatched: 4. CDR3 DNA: TGTGCCATCAGGGGACAGGAAGGTCAGCCCCAGCATTTT. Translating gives CAIRGQEGQPQHF.

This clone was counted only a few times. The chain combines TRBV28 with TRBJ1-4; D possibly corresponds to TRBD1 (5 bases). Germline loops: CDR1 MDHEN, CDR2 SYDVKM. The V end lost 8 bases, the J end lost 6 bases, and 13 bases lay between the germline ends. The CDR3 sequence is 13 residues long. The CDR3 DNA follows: TGTGCCAGCTTTGAAGCCAGGGATGAAAAACTGTTTTTT. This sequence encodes CASFEARDEKLFF.

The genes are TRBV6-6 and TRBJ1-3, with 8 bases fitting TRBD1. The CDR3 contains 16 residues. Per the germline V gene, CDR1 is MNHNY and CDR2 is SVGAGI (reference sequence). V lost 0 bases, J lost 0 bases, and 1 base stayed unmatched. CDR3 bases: TGTGCCAGCAGTTACTCGGGACAGGTCTCTGGAAACACCATATATTTT. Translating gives CASSYSGQVSGNTIYF.

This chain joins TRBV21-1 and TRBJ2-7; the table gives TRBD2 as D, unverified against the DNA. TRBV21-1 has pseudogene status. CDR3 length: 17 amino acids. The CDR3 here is CASSLPRGRSYSYEQYF. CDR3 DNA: TGTGCCAGCAGCTTACCGAGAGGGAGAAGCTACTCCTACGAGCAGTACTTC.

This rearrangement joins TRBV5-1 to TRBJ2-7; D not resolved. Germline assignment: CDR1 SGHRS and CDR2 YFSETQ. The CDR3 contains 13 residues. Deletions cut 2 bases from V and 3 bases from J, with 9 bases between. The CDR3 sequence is CASSFFGSYEQYF. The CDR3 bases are TGCGCCAGCAGCTTCTTTGGCAGCTACGAGCAGTACTTC.

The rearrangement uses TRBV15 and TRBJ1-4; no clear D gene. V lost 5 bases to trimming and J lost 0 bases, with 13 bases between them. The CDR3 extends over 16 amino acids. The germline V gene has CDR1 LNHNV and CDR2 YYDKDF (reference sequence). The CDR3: CATSSLRRATNEKLFF. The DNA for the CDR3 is TGTGCCACCAGCTCCTTGAGGAGGGCAACTAATGAAAAACTGTTTTTT.

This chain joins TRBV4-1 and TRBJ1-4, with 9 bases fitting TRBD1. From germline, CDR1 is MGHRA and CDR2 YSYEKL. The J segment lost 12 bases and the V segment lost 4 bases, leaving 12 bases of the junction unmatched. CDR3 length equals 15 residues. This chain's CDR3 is CASSLGTGRAKELFF. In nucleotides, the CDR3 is TGCGCCAGCAGCCTAGGGACAGGGAGGGCGAAGGAACTGTTTTTT.

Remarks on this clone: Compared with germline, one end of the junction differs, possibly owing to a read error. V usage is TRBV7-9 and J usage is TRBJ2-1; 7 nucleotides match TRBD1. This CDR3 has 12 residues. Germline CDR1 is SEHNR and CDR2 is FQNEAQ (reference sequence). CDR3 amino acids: CSSSLDYRGQFF. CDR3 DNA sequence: TGTTCCAGCAGCTTAGATTACAGGGGACAGTTCTTC.

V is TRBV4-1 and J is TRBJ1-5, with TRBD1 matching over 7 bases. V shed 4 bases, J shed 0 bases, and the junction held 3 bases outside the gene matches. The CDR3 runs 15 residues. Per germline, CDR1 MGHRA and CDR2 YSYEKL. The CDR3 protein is CASSRDSNSNQPQHF. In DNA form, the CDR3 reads TGCGCCAGCAGCCGGGACAGCAATAGCAATCAGCCCCAGCATTTT.

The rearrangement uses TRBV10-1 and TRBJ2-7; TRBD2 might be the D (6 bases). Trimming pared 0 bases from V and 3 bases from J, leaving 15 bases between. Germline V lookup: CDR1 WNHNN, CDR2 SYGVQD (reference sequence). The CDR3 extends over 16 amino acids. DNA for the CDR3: TGCGCCAGCAGTGAGTCCGGACTACCGAGGCTCTACGAGCAGTACTTC. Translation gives CASSESGLPRLYEQYF.